Listed here are 3 T cell receptor beta chains from one sample, sequenced in a study of patients and donors after allogeneic stem cell transplantation. TCRdb reanalysed the RT-PCR reads using MiXCR and keeps one entry per CDR3 protein. The table lists around 170,000 distinct CDR3 sequences, more than 20% of them singletons. The sample was blood, either unsorted or a sorted T cell fraction (not recorded which). These receptor sequences come from a human donor who was either an allogeneic HSCT recipient or a stem cell or donor lymphocyte infusion donor (not recorded which). It is not recorded whose cells these are; they may come from a transplant donor.

J is TRBJ2-5 and V is TRBV6-5; maybe TRBD2 (7 bases). This CDR3 contains 16 residues. V was trimmed by 3 bases and J by 5 bases, leaving 19 bases between them. The germline V gene encodes CDR1 MNHEY and CDR2 SVGAGI. Here the CDR3 reads CASSYSDWGGRETQYF. The CDR3 nucleotides read TGTGCCAGCAGTTATTCTGATTGGGGGGGCCGCGAGACCCAGTACTTC.

This chain connects TRBV3-1 to TRBJ2-5; 7 bases fit TRBD2. With 2 bases clipped from V and 2 bases from J, the junction kept 2 bases outside the gene matches. CDR1 is LGHDT and CDR2 is YNNKEL in the germline V gene (reference sequence). The length of the CDR3 is 14 residues. In nucleotides, the CDR3 is TGTGCCAGCAGCCAACTAGCGGCTCAAGAGACCCAGTACTTC. Protein sequence: CASSQLAAQETQYF.

This clonotype turned up a few times. This chain uses TRBV12-3 or TRBV12-4 with TRBJ1-3; no firm D call. The CDR3 contains 18 residues. Trimming shortened V by 4 bases and J by 0 bases, and 19 bases separated the two germline ends. The chain's CDR3 is CASSSLGREARSGNTIYF. In DNA, the CDR3 is TGTGCCAGCAGTTCCCTTGGCCGGGAGGCGCGCTCTGGAAACACCATATATTTT.